This T cell receptor beta chain was found in a study of shared clonotypes between healthy human individuals. Study summary: Each donor had three CD4 naive, three CD4 memory, two CD8 naive and one CD8 memory plate. Broader study findings: For naive CD4 cells, approximately 5% of clonotypes were shared across several donors.

Germline CDR1 LNHNV, CDR2 YYDKDF (reference sequence). The CDR3 is 15 amino acids. V was clipped by 3 bases and J by 5 bases; unmatched bases: 8. The data were produced by immunoSEQ multiplex PCR, yet TCRdb's version contains in-frame clones alone and is incomplete. The top ten hold 0.36% of the sample, which has over a million clones, approximately 98.5% seen once. In regard to this clone: Its antigen is not known.

The TCR comes from a man aged 25-45 years in good health. This chain connects TRBV15 to TRBJ2-7; 9 positions match TRBD1. Sequencing was done on a sample of naive CD4+ T cells sorted from blood. Subset denoted: CD45RA+ positively selected. DNA of the CDR3: TGTGCCACCAGCAGCCGGGACAGGGTAAACCACGAGCAGTACTTC. Its protein is CATSSRDRVNHEQYF.